In this sample, the clone carrying this T cell receptor beta chain turned up a few times. TCRdb reprocessed the 5' RACE reads with MiXCR, giving one entry per CDR3 protein. The repertoire holds around 300,000 distinct CDR3 sequences, with 12% to 15% as singletons. These data belong to a study of T-cell memory formation after mild COVID-19. This CDR3 is built from 15 residues. V was pared by 0 bases and J by 3 bases, with 12 bases between. CDR1 SGDLS and CDR2 YYNGEE come from the germline V gene. The clonotype was recovered from a man between 18 and 29 years old who had mild COVID-19 (a few samples of this study predate the infection). Cell type and time point are not known. Sequencing was performed on PBMCs or a T cell subset sorted from them (not recorded which). The chain recombines TRBV9 with TRBJ2-5, with TRBD1 as a possible D gene (6 bases). CDR3: CASSVGSQGKETQYF. As DNA, the CDR3 is TGTGCCAGCAGCGTAGGGTCACAGGGAAAAGAGACCCAGTACTTC. The entire variable domain, with the rest obtained from reference TRBV9 and TRBJ2-5, is as follows: DSGVTQTPKHLITATGQRVTLRCSPRSGDLSVYWYQQSLDQGLQFLIQYYNGEERAKGNILERFSAQQFPDLHSELNLSSLELGDSALYFCASSVGSQGKETQYFGPGTRLLVL.